The text below deals with one T cell receptor (beta chain). Antigen specificity is unknown. The RNA usage for each TCR library was around 3.5 ug of total RNA. Across eight separate reactions for each sample, cDNA was made. Reprocessing the 5' RACE reads, TCRdb reports a single entry for every CDR3 protein and omits DNA. This table lists a few hundred thousand distinct CDR3 sequences. These data come from a study of monozygotic twins with inflammatory bowel disease. This CDR3 comprises 11 residues. Germline V gene lookup returns CDR1 MNHEY and CDR2 SVGAGI. Study-level findings and limits: What may have added variability to patient repertoires is that immunosuppressive treatments differed.

The sample consisted of blood. V is TRBV6-5 and J is TRBJ1-1. The sequence was collected from a human donor with ulcerative colitis or Crohn's disease, or a healthy co-twin of an affected twin (not recorded which). CDR3 sequence reads: CASNGGTEAFF.